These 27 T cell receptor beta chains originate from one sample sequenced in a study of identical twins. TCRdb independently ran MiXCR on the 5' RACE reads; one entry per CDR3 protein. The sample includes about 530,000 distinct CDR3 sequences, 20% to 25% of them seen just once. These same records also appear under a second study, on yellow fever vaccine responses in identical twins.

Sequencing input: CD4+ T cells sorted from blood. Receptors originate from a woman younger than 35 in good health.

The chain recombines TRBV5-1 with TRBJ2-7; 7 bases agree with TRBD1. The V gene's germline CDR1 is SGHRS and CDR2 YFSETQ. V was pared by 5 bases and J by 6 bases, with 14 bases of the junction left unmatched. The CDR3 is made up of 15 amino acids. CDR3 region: CASRLTGDFISEQYF. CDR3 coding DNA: TGCGCCAGCAGGCTAACAGGGGATTTCATTAGCGAGCAGTACTTC.

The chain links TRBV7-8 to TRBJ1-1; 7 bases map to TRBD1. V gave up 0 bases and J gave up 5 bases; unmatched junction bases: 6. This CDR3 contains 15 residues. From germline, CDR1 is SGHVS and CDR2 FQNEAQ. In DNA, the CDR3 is TGTGCCAGCAGCTTAGCCGACAGGGCGGTGACTGAAGCTTTCTTT. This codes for CASSLADRAVTEAFF.

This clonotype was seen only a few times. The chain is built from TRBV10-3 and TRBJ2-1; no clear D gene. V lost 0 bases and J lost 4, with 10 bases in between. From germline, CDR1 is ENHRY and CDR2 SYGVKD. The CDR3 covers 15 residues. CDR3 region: CAISESGVGYNEQFF. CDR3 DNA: TGTGCCATCAGTGAGTCTGGAGTTGGTTACAATGAGCAGTTCTTC.

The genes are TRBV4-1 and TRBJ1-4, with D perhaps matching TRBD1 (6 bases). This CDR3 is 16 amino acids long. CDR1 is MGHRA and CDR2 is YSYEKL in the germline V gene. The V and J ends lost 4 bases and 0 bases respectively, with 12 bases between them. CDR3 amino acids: CASSRGQSATNEKLFF. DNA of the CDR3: TGCGCCAGCAGCCGAGGACAGAGTGCAACTAATGAAAAACTGTTTTTT.

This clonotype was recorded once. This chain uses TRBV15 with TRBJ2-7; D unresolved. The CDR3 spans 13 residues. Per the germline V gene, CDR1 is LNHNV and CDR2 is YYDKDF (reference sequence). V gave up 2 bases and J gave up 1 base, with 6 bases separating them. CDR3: CATSRSLSYEQYF. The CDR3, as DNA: TGTGCCACCAGCAGATCGCTTTCCTACGAGCAGTACTTC.

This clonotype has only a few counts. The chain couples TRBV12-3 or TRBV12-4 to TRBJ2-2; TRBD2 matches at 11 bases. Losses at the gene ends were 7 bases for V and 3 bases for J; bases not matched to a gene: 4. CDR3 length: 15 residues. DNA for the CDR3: TGTGCCAGCACCTGGACTAGCGGGCACACCGGGGAGCTGTTTTTT. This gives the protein CASTWTSGHTGELFF.

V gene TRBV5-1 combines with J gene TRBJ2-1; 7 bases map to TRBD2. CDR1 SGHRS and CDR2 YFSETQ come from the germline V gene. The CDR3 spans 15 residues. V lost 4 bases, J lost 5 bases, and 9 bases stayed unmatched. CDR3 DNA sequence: TGCGCCAGCAGCCCCGGCGGGGGTAAGGACAATGAGCAGTTCTTC. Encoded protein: CASSPGGGKDNEQFF.

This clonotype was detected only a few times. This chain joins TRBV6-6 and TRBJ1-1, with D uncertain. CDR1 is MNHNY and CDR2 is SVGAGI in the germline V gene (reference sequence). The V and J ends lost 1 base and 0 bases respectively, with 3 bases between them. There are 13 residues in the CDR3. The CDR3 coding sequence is TGTGCCAGCAGTTACTTGATGAACACTGAAGCTTTCTTT. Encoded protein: CASSYLMNTEAFF.

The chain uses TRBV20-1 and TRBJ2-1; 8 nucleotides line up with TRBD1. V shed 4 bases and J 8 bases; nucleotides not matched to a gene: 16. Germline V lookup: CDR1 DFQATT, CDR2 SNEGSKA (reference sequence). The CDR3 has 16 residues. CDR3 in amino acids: CSAIDPGQGLGDEQFF. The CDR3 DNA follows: TGCAGTGCTATAGATCCAGGACAGGGCTTGGGTGATGAGCAGTTCTTC.

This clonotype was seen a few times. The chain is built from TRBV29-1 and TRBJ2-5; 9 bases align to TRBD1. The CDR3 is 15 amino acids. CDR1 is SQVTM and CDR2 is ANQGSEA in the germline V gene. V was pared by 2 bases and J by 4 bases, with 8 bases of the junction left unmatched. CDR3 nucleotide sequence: TGCAGCGTTGAAATGTTTGGGACAGGGATAGAGACCCAGTACTTC. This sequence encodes CSVEMFGTGIETQYF.

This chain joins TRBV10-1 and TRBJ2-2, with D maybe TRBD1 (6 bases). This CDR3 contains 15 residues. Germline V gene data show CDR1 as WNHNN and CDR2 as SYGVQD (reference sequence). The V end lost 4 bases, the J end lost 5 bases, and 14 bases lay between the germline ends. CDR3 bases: TGCGCCAGCAGTGCTCCAGGGGCCGGAACCGGGGAGCTGTTTTTT. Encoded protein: CASSAPGAGTGELFF.

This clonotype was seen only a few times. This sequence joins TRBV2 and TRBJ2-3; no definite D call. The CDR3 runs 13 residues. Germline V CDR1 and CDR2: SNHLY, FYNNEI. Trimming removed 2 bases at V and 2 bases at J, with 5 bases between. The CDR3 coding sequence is TGTGCCAGCAGTGAATCCAACACAGATACGCAGTATTTT. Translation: CASSESNTDTQYF.

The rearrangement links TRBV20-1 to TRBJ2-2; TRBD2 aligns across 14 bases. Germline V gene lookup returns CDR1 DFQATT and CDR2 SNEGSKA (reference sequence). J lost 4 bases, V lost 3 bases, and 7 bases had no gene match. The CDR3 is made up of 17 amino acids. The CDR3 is CSARDGTSGRSTGELFF. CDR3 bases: TGCAGTGCTAGGGATGGGACTAGCGGGAGAAGCACCGGGGAGCTGTTTTTT.

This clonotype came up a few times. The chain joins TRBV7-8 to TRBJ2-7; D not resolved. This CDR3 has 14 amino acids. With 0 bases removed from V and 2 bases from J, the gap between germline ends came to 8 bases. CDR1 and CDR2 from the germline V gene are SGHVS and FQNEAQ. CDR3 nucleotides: TGTGCCAGCAGCTTAGCGACCAGCCCCTACGAGCAGTACGTC. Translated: CASSLATSPYEQYV.

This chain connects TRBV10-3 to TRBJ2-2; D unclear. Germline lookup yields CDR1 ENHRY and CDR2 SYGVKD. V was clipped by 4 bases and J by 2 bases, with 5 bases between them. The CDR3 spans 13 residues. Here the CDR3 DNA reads TGTGCCATCAGTGGGGAAAACACCGGGGAGCTGTTTTTT. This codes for CAISGENTGELFF.

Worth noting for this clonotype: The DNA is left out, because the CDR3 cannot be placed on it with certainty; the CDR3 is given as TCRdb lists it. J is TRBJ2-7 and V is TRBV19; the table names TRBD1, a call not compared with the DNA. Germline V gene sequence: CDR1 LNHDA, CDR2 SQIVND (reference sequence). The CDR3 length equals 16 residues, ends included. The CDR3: CATTYLCTAGPYEQYV.

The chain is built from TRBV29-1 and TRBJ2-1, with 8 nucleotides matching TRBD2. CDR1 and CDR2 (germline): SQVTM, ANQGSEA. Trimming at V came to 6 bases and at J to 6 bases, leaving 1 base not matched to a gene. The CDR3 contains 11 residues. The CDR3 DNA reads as TGCAGCGTGGCGGGGGGCAATGAGCAGTTCTTC. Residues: CSVAGGNEQFF.

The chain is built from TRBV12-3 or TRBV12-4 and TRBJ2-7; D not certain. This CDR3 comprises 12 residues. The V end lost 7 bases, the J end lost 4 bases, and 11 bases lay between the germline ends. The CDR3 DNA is TGTGCCAGCACCCGCGTAGGGTACGAGCAGTACTTC. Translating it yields CASTRVGYEQYF.

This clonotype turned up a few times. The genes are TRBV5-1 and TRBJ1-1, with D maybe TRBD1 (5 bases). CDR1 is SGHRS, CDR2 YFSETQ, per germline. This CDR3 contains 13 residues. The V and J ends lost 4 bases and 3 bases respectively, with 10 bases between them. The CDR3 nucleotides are TGCGCCAGCAGCGCCCGGGACGACACTGAAGCTTTCTTT. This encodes CASSARDDTEAFF.

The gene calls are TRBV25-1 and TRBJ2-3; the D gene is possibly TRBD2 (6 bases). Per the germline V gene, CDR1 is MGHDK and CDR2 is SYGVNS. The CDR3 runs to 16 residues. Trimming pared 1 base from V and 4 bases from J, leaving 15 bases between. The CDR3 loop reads CASSESLGGKADTQYF. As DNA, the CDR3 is TGTGCCAGCAGTGAATCGCTGGGGGGTAAGGCAGATACGCAGTATTTT. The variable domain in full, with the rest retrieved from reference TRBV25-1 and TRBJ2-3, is EADIYQTPRYLVIGTGKKITLECSQTMGHDKMYWYQQDPGMELHLIHYSYGVNSTEKGDLSSESTVSRIRTEHFPLTLESARPSHTSQYLCASSESLGGKADTQYFGPGTRLTVL.

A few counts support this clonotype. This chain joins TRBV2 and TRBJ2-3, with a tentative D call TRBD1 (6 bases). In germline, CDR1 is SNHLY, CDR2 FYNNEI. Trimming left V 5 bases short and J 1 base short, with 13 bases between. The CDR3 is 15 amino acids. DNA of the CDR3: TGTGCCAGCAGTTCTCAGGGGTTAGGCACAGATACGCAGTATTTT. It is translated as CASSSQGLGTDTQYF.

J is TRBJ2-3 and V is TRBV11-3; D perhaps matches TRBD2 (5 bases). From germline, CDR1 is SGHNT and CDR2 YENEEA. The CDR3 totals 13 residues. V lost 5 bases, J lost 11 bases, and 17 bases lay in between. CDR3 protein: CASSPHERSEQYF. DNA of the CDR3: TGTGCCAGCAGCCCCCATGAGCGGAGCGAGCAGTATTTT.

The CDR3 bases are TGCGCCAGCAGCTTGGATTTGTCTGCCTCTGGAAACACCATATATTTT. Protein: CASSLDLSASGNTIYF. The V and J genes are TRBV5-1 and TRBJ1-3; D remains ambiguous. The CDR3 contains 16 residues. CDR1 is SGHRS, CDR2 YFSETQ, per germline. Trimming removed 0 bases at V and 0 bases at J, with 10 bases between.

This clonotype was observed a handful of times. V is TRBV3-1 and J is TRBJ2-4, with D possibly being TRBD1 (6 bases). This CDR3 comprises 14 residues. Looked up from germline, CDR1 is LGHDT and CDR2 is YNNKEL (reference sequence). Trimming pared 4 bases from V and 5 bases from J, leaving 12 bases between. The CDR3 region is CASSLQGIENIQYF. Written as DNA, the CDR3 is TGTGCCAGCAGCCTACAGGGAATAGAAAACATTCAGTACTTC.

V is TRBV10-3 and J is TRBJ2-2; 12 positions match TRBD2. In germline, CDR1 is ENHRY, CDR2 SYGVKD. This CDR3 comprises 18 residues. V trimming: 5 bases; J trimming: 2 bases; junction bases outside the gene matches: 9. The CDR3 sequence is CAISLPKTSGGNTGELFF. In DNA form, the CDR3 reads TGTGCCATCAGTTTACCGAAGACTAGCGGGGGAAACACCGGGGAGCTGTTTTTT.

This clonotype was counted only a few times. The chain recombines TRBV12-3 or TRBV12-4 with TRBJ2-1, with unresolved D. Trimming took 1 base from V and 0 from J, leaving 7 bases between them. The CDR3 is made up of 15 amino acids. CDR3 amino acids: CASSLGLDSYNEQFF. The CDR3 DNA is TGTGCCAGCAGTTTAGGGCTAGACTCCTACAATGAGCAGTTCTTC.

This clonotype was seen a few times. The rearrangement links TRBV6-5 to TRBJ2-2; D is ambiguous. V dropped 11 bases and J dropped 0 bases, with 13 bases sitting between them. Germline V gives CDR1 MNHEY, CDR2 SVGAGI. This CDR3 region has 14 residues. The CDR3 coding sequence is TGTGCCGCGGTTCCGGCAGCGAACACCGGGGAGCTGTTTTTT. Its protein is CAAVPAANTGELFF.